In this sample, the clone carrying this T cell receptor (beta chain) turned up once. Mismatch with germline at one junction end may stem from a read error. This entry is derived from a study of CD8 T cells in Susac syndrome. The CDR3 sequence is 18 residues long. Germline loops: CDR1 SGDLS, CDR2 YYNGEE. With random hexamers, 0.5 to 1 ug RNA was reverse transcribed. TCRdb re-analysed the immunoSEQ multiplex PCR reads in MiXCR, keeping a single row per CDR3 protein. The sample includes about 300,000 distinct CDR3 sequences, 89% of them seen just once. The J gene is TRBJ2-1, the V gene TRBV9, with TRBD2 identical over 13 bases. Source material: CD8+ T cells from PBMCs. The clonotype originates from a human donor with multiple sclerosis. The CDR3, as DNA: TGTGCCAGCAGCCATCAGGGGGGACTAGCGGGATCCTCCAATGAGCAGTTCTTC. The encoded protein is CASSHQGGLAGSSNEQFF.